This is a list of T cell receptor beta chains from one sample in a study of T cell responses to AZD1222 COVID-19 vaccine. TCRdb keeps only in-frame clones here, not all; method: immunoSEQ multiplex PCR. The table records some 190,000 clones, approximately 86% of them present only once. Sequences were derived from peripheral blood, sampled on day 0 of AZD1222 vaccination. These receptors originate from an adult in good health. CDR3s include the opening cysteine and the closing phenylalanine or tryptophan. The D gene is left open where the match is weak. Expanded clones get a size class; other rows say once, few or many, or leave the size out.

D gene: .; V gene: TRBV29-1; clone size: .; J gene: TRBJ1-2; CDR3 DNA: TGCAGCGTTGAAGATGGTGGGATAGGGTCGGGCTACACCTTC; CDR3 protein: CSVEDGGIGSGYTF
D gene: TRBD1; V gene: TRBV6-5; clone size: .; J gene: TRBJ1-4; CDR3 DNA: TGTGCCAGCAGCATGGGACAGGGGCATAATGAAAAACTGTTTTTT; CDR3 protein: CASSMGQGHNEKLFF
D gene: TRBD1; V gene: TRBV28; clone size: .; J gene: TRBJ2-7; CDR3 DNA: TGTGCCAGCAGCCTTCCGGGACAGGGGTTGGGGCAGTACTTC; CDR3 protein: CASSLPGQGLGQYF
D gene: .; V gene: TRBV7-8; clone size: .; J gene: TRBJ1-4; CDR3 DNA: TGTGCCAGCAGCTTAGATAGGACAGCGTCAATTGCAACTAATGAAAAACTGTTTTTT; CDR3 protein: CASSLDRTASIATNEKLFF
D gene: .; V gene: TRBV9; clone size: .; J gene: TRBJ2-3; CDR3 DNA: TGTGCCAGCAGCGTATCTATCGTCGCGACTGTCAGCACAGATACGCAGTATTTT; CDR3 protein: CASSVSIVATVSTDTQYF
D gene: .; V gene: TRBV9; clone size: .; J gene: TRBJ2-2; CDR3 DNA: TGTGCCAGCAGCGTAAACACCGGGGAGCTGTTTTTT; CDR3 protein: CASSVNTGELFF
D gene: .; V gene: TRBV9; clone size: .; J gene: TRBJ2-2; CDR3 DNA: TGTGCCAGCAGCGTTTATGGGGAGAACACCGGGGAGCTGTTTTTT; CDR3 protein: CASSVYGENTGELFF
D gene: .; V gene: TRBV13; clone size: .; J gene: TRBJ2-2; CDR3 DNA: TGTGCCAGCAGCTTCACCGGGGAGCTGTTTTTT; CDR3 protein: CASSFTGELFF
D gene: .; V gene: TRBV30; clone size: .; J gene: TRBJ1-2; CDR3 DNA: TGTGCCTGGAGAGACAGACGCTTCTCCTATGGCTACACCTTC; CDR3 protein: CAWRDRRFSYGYTF
D gene: .; V gene: TRBV7-9; clone size: .; J gene: TRBJ2-2; CDR3 DNA: TGTGCCAGCAGCTTATATTCAGGGCAGGGAAACACCGGGGAGCTGTTTTTT; CDR3 protein: CASSLYSGQGNTGELFF
D gene: TRBD1; V gene: TRBV6-6; clone size: .; J gene: TRBJ2-5; CDR3 DNA: TGTGCCAGCACCGTGGACAGGCATAGGGAGACCCAGTACTTC; CDR3 protein: CASTVDRHRETQYF
D gene: .; V gene: TRBV24-1; clone size: .; J gene: TRBJ1-6; CDR3 DNA: TGTGCCACCAGTGATGCCCAATTTGGTTCACCCCTCCACTTT; CDR3 protein: CATSDAQFGSPLHF
D gene: .; V gene: TRBV6-5; clone size: .; J gene: TRBJ2-6; CDR3 DNA: TGTGCCAGCAGAGGGTACTCTGGGGCCAACGTCCTGACTTTC; CDR3 protein: CASRGYSGANVLTF
D gene: .; V gene: TRBV7-2; clone size: .; J gene: TRBJ2-3; CDR3 DNA: TGTGCCAGCAGCCCCCAGGGACCCGGCACAGATACGCAGTATTTT; CDR3 protein: CASSPQGPGTDTQYF
D gene: .; V gene: TRBV5-1; clone size: .; J gene: TRBJ1-1; CDR3 DNA: TGCGCCAGCAGCTTGGGATGGGTTTTCACGGGGGAGACTGAAGCTTTCTTT; CDR3 protein: CASSLGWVFTGETEAFF
D gene: .; V gene: TRBV7-3; clone size: .; J gene: TRBJ1-6; CDR3 DNA: TGTGCCAGCAGCTTTACCCTCGGGAATTCACCCCTCCACTTT; CDR3 protein: CASSFTLGNSPLHF
D gene: TRBD1; V gene: TRBV6-6; clone size: .; J gene: TRBJ1-5; CDR3 DNA: TGTGCCAGCAGTTATTCAGGGGGGAATAGCAATCAGCCCCAGCATTTT; CDR3 protein: CASSYSGGNSNQPQHF
D gene: .; V gene: TRBV12-3/TRBV12-4; clone size: .; J gene: TRBJ1-1; CDR3 DNA: TGTGCCAGCAGTGACAGAAAGGACACTGAAGCTTTCTTT; CDR3 protein: CASSDRKDTEAFF
D gene: .; V gene: TRBV27; clone size: .; J gene: TRBJ2-3; CDR3 DNA: TGTGCCAGCAGTTCCCTCAGGGGCCGGGGGGTCACAGATACGCAGTATTTT; CDR3 protein: CASSSLRGRGVTDTQYF
D gene: .; V gene: TRBV5-1; clone size: .; J gene: TRBJ1-2; CDR3 DNA: TGCGCCAGCAGCTTGGCGGGTAACTATGGCTACACCTTC; CDR3 protein: CASSLAGNYGYTF
D gene: TRBD2; V gene: TRBV5-1; clone size: .; J gene: TRBJ2-7; CDR3 DNA: TGCGCCAGCAGCTTGAGCGGGGGGGCCAGAGTCACCTACGAGCAGTACTTC; CDR3 protein: CASSLSGGARVTYEQYF
D gene: TRBD2; V gene: TRBV28; clone size: .; J gene: TRBJ2-2; CDR3 DNA: TGTGCCAGCAGTTTATTCGGGGGGACCGGGGAGCTGTTTTTT; CDR3 protein: CASSLFGGTGELFF
D gene: TRBD1; V gene: TRBV5-4; clone size: .; J gene: TRBJ2-2; CDR3 DNA: TGTGCCAGCAGATCGGGACAGGGGAACACCGGGGAGCTGTTTTTT; CDR3 protein: CASRSGQGNTGELFF
D gene: .; V gene: TRBV6-2/TRBV6-3; clone size: .; J gene: TRBJ1-2; CDR3 DNA: TGTGCCAGCAGTTACCCCCAGGGGAGGGAGGATGGCTACACCTTC; CDR3 protein: CASSYPQGREDGYTF
D gene: .; V gene: TRBV6-2/TRBV6-3; clone size: once; J gene: TRBJ2-7; CDR3 DNA: TGTGCCAGCAGTACCCCGGTTCTCCCAGGGGCTAGGGAGCAGTACTTC; CDR3 protein: CASSTPVLPGAREQYF
D gene: TRBD1; V gene: TRBV28; clone size: .; J gene: TRBJ2-7; CDR3 DNA: TGTGCCAGCAGTTTCCGGGACAGGGCGCACGAGCAGTACTTC; CDR3 protein: CASSFRDRAHEQYF
D gene: TRBD1; V gene: TRBV3-1/TRBV3-2; clone size: once; J gene: TRBJ1-3; CDR3 DNA: TGTGCCAGCAGCCCCAGGGACAGTCATGGTGGAAACACCATATATTTT; CDR3 protein: CASSPRDSHGGNTIYF
D gene: .; V gene: TRBV5-4; clone size: .; J gene: TRBJ2-7; CDR3 DNA: TGTGCCAGCAGCTTGGGGGCCTTCTCAGGGGACGAGCAGTACTTC; CDR3 protein: CASSLGAFSGDEQYF
D gene: .; V gene: TRBV29-1; clone size: .; J gene: TRBJ2-4; CDR3 DNA: TGCAGCGTTTTCGACAACATTCAGTACTTC; CDR3 protein: CSVFDNIQYF
D gene: TRBD2; V gene: TRBV4-1; clone size: .; J gene: TRBJ2-3; CDR3 DNA: TGCGCCAGCAGCCTTTGGGGAGCGGGGGGGCCTAGCACAGATACGCAGTATTTT; CDR3 protein: CASSLWGAGGPSTDTQYF
D gene: .; V gene: TRBV9; clone size: .; J gene: TRBJ1-2; CDR3 DNA: TGTGCCAGCAGCGTCATGGAAGGCTGGGGCTACACCTTC; CDR3 protein: CASSVMEGWGYTF
D gene: .; V gene: TRBV12-3/TRBV12-4; clone size: .; J gene: TRBJ1-1; CDR3 DNA: TGTGCCAGCTCTCCCGGGCGGAACACTGAAGCTTTCTTT; CDR3 protein: CASSPGRNTEAFF
D gene: .; V gene: TRBV27; clone size: .; J gene: TRBJ2-7; CDR3 DNA: TGTGCCACCGGAGGAGGGCCCTACGAGCAGTACTTC; CDR3 protein: CATGGGPYEQYF
D gene: .; V gene: TRBV27; clone size: .; J gene: TRBJ2-1; CDR3 DNA: TGTGCCAGCAGATATAACAGGGTCCGCGAGCAGTTCTTC; CDR3 protein: CASRYNRVREQFF
D gene: .; V gene: TRBV27; clone size: once; J gene: TRBJ2-7; CDR3 DNA: TGTGCCAGCAGTTTATCGGCAGGGGGGGACTACGAGCAGTACTTC; CDR3 protein: CASSLSAGGDYEQYF
D gene: .; V gene: TRBV7-2; clone size: .; J gene: TRBJ2-2; CDR3 DNA: TGTGCCAGCAGCTTAGTCGGCATTGGCACCGGGGAGCTGTTTTTT; CDR3 protein: CASSLVGIGTGELFF
D gene: TRBD2; V gene: TRBV5-4; clone size: .; J gene: TRBJ2-7; CDR3 DNA: TGTGCCAGCAGCTTCACCGGGACTAGCGCCTACGAGCAGTACTTC; CDR3 protein: CASSFTGTSAYEQYF
D gene: .; V gene: TRBV4-3; clone size: .; J gene: TRBJ1-5; CDR3 DNA: TGCGCCAGCAGCCAAAAAGCCGTTGGTCAGCCCCAGCATTTT; CDR3 protein: CASSQKAVGQPQHF
D gene: .; V gene: TRBV28; clone size: .; J gene: TRBJ1-5; CDR3 DNA: TGTGCCAGCAGGAAAACAGGAGCGGATCAGCCCCAGCATTTT; CDR3 protein: CASRKTGADQPQHF
D gene: .; V gene: TRBV30; clone size: .; J gene: TRBJ1-1; CDR3 DNA: TGTGCCTGGAGGGTCAATTTGAACACTGAAGCTTTCTTT; CDR3 protein: CAWRVNLNTEAFF
D gene: .; V gene: TRBV5-8; clone size: .; J gene: TRBJ2-7; CDR3 DNA: TGTGCCAGCAGATCACCGGGACCCTCCTACGAGCAGTACTTC; CDR3 protein: CASRSPGPSYEQYF
D gene: .; V gene: TRBV5-1; clone size: .; J gene: TRBJ1-2; CDR3 DNA: TGCGCCAGCAGCTTAGGCGAGACAGTCAACTATGGCTACACCTTC; CDR3 protein: CASSLGETVNYGYTF
D gene: TRBD1; V gene: TRBV10-3; clone size: once; J gene: TRBJ1-4; CDR3 DNA: TGTGCCATCAGTGAGTCCGGACAGGGCCCGAATGAAAAACTGTTTTTT; CDR3 protein: CAISESGQGPNEKLFF
D gene: .; V gene: TRBV15; clone size: .; J gene: TRBJ2-5; CDR3 DNA: TGTGCCACCAGCATAAAGGGGCAGGGGAGACGGGAGACCCAGTACTTC; CDR3 protein: CATSIKGQGRRETQYF
D gene: TRBD1; V gene: TRBV7-9; clone size: .; J gene: TRBJ2-1; CDR3 DNA: TGTGCCAGCAGACGGGACAGGATCCGGTCCAATGAGCAGTTCTTC; CDR3 protein: CASRRDRIRSNEQFF
D gene: .; V gene: TRBV9; clone size: .; J gene: TRBJ1-1; CDR3 DNA: TGTGCCAGCAGCCCTATTGAGGAGGAAGCTTTCTTT; CDR3 protein: CASSPIEEEAFF
D gene: .; V gene: TRBV6-1; clone size: few; J gene: TRBJ1-2; CDR3 DNA: TGTGCCAGCAGTGAAGCTGTCAGTAACTATGGCTACACCTTC; CDR3 protein: CASSEAVSNYGYTF
D gene: .; V gene: TRBV27; clone size: .; J gene: TRBJ2-7; CDR3 DNA: TGTGCCAGCAGGACCTCTGGGACCTACGAGCAGTACTTC; CDR3 protein: CASRTSGTYEQYF